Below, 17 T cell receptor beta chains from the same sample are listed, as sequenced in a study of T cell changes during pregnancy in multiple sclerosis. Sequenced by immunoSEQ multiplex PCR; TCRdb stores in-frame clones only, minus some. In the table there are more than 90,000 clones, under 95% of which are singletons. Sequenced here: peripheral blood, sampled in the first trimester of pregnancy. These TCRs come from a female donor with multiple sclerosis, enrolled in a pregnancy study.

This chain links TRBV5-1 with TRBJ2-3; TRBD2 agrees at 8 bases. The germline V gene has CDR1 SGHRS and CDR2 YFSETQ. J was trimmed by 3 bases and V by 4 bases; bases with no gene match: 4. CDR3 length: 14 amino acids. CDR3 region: CASSTGGRTDTQYF. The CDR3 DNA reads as TGCGCCAGCAGCACGGGAGGGAGGACAGATACGCAGTATTTT.

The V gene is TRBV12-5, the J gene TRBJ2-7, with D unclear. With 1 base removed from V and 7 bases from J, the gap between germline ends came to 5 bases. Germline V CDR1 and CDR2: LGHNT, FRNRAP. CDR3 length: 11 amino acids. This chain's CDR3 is CASGLGREQYF. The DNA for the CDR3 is TGTGCTAGTGGTTTGGGGCGGGAGCAGTACTTC.

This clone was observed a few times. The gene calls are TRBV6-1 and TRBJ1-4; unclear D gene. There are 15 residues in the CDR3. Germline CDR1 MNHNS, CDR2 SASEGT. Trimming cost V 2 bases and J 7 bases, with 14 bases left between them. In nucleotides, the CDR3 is TGTGCCAGCAGTGAAATTGGCTCGCCCTTTGAAAAACTGTTTTTT. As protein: CASSEIGSPFEKLFF.

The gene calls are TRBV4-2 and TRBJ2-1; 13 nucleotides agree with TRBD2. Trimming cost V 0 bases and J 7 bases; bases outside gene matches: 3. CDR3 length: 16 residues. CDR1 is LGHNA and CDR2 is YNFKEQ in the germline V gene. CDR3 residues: CASSQDVGLAGNEQFF. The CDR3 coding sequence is TGTGCCAGCAGCCAAGATGTGGGACTAGCGGGAAATGAGCAGTTCTTC.

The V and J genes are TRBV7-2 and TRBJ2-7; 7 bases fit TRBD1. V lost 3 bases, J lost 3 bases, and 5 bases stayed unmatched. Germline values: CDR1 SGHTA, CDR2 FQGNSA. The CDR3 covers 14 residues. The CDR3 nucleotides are TGTGCCAGCAGCTTGGTCAGGGGGAACTACGAGCAGTACTTC. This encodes CASSLVRGNYEQYF.

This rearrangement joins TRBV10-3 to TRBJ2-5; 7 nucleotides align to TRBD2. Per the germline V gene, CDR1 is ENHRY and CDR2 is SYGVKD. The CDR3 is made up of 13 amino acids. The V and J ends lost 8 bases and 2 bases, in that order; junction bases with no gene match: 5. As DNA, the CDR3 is TGTGCCATCTCAGCGGGGATTCAAGAGACCCAGTACTTC. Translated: CAISAGIQETQYF.

The CDR3 protein is CASSLSTGRETQYF. The CDR3 DNA sequence: TGTGCCAGCAGCTTGTCGACAGGGCGAGAGACCCAGTACTTC. The gene calls are TRBV5-6 and TRBJ2-5; 7 bases map to TRBD1. V lost 1 base and J lost 4; bases outside the gene matches: 4. CDR1 SGHDT and CDR2 YYEEEE come from the germline V gene. The CDR3 consists of 14 residues. The whole variable domain, filled in from reference TRBV5-6 and TRBJ2-5, reads DAGVTQSPTHLIKTRGQQVTLRCSPKSGHDTVSWYQQALGQGPQFIFQYYEEEERQRGNFPDRFSGHQFPNYSSELNVNALLLGDSALYLCASSLSTGRETQYFGPGTRLLVL.

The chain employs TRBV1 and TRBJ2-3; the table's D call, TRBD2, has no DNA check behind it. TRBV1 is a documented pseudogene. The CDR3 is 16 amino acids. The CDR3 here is CTSSQGSSASTDTQYF. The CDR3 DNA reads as TGCACCAGCAGCCAAGGTAGTAGCGCGAGCACAGATACGCAGTATTTT.

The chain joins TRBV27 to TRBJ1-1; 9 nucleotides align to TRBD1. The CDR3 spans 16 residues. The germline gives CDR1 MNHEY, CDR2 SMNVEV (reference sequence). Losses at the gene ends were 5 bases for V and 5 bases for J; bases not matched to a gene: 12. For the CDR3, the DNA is TGTGCCAGCAGTCCCTGGACAGGGGAGGATAAGACTGAAGCTTTCTTT. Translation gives CASSPWTGEDKTEAFF.

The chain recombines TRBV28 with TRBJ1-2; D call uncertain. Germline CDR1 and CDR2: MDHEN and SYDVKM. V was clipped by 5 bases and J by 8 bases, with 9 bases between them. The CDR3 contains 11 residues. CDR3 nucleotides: TGTGCCAGCAGTCAGGTCGGCGGCTACACCTTC. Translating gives CASSQVGGYTF.

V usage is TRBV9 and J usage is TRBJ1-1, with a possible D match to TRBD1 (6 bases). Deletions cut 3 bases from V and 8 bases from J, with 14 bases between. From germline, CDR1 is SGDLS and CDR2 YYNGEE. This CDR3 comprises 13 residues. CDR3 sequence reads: CASSAHPGTEAFF. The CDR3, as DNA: TGTGCCAGCAGCGCCCATCCCGGGACAGAAGCTTTCTTT.

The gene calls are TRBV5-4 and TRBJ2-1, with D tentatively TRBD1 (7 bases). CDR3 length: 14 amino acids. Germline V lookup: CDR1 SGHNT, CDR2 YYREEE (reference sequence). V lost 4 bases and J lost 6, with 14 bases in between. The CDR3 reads CASSGRWTGNEQFF. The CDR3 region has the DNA TGTGCCAGCAGCGGGAGGTGGACAGGCAATGAGCAGTTCTTC.

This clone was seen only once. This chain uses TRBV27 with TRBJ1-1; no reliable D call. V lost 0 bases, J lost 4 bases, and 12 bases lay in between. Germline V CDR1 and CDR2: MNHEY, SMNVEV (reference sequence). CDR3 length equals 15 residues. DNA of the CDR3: TGTGCCAGCAGTTTATCTATTGGGAGTTTCACTGAAGCTTTCTTT. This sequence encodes CASSLSIGSFTEAFF.

CDR3: CASSSGAGRAKNIQYF. CDR3 in DNA: TGTGCCAGCAGTTCGGGAGCGGGACGGGCCAAAAACATTCAGTACTTC. The gene calls are TRBV27 and TRBJ2-4; 7 nucleotides agree with TRBD2. This CDR3 has 16 residues. Trimming removed 4 bases from V and 1 base from J; junction bases left unmatched: 7. CDR1 MNHEY and CDR2 SMNVEV come from the germline V gene (reference sequence).

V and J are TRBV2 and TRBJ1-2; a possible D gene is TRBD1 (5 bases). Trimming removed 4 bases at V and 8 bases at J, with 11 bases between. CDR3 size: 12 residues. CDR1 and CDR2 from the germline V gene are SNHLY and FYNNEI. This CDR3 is CASSGGERGYTF. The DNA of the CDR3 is TGTGCCAGCAGTGGGGGGGAGCGGGGCTACACCTTC.

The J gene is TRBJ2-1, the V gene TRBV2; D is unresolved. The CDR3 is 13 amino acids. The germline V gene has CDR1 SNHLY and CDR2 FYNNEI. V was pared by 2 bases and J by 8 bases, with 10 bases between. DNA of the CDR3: TGTGCCAGCAGTGAACTTCCTATCCATGAGCAGTTCTTC. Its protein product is CASSELPIHEQFF.

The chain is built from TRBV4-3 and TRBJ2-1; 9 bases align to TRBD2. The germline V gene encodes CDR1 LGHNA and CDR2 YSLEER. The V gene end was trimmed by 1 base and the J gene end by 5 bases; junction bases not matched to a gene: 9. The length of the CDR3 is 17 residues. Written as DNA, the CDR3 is TGCGCCAGCAGCCAAGGGCCGGGGGCTAGCGGGAACAATGAGCAGTTCTTC. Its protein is CASSQGPGASGNNEQFF.